The clone carrying this TCR beta chain appeared many times. The antigen is unknown. This entry comes from a study of metastatic and nonmetastatic thyroid tumors. Turning to the study itself: Across peripheral blood and tumor or nodule tissue samples taken from malignant and benign thyroid patients, the repertoires were compared with one another.

Thyroid surgery was preceded by no treatment in any patient. Study-wide points: Relative to benign nodules, malignant thyroid tumors were reportedly characterized by significantly elevated TCR beta diversity in blood and tumor.

Per the study methods: CDR3 was compared across clinicopathological groups, and the resulting differences were used to build a distant-metastasis classifier for papillary thyroid cancer. TCRdb re-called the PCR reads via MiXCR. TCRdb's processing, not the study's, gives the V and J calls here. Among about 22,000 clones listed, 30% to 40% were seen once. The germline gives CDR1 GTSNPN, CDR2 SVGIG (reference sequence). This CDR3 comprises 15 residues. V was cut by 1 base and J by 2 bases, with 14 bases left in between. J is TRBJ1-2 and V is TRBV30; weak D call: TRBD1 (6 bases). This clonotype was obtained from a male donor with papillary thyroid cancer or a benign thyroid nodule (not recorded which). Some clones in this sample may be carry-over from other donors' samples. The sample taken for sequencing was blood. This CDR3 reads CAWSAIGGANYGYTF. The CDR3 DNA is TGTGCCTGGAGTGCAATAGGGGGTGCAAACTATGGCTACACCTTC.